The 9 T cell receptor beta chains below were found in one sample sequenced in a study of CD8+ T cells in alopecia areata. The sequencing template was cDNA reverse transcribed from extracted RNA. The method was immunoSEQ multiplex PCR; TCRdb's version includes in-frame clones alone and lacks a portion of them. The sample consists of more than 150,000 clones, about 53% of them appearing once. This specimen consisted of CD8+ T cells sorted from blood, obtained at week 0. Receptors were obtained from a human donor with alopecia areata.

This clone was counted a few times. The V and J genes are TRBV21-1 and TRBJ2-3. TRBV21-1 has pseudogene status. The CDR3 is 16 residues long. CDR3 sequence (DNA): TGTGCCAGCAGCAAGGGCCCCCAAAACTACACAGATACGCAGTATTTT. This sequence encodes CASSKGPQNYTDTQYF.

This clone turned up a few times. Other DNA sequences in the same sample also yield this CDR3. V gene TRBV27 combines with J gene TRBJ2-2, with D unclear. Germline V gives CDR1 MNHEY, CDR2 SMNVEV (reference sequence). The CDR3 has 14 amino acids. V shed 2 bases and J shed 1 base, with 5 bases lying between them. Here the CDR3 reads CASSLGQNTGELFF. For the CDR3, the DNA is TGTGCCAGCAGTTTAGGCCAGAACACCGGGGAGCTGTTTTTT.

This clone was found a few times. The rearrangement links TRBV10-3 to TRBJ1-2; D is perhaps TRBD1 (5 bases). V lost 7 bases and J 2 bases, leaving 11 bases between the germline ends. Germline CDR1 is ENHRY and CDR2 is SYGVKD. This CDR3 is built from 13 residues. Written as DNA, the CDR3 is TGTGCCATCACCTCTCAGGGAAACTATGGCTACACCTTC. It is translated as CAITSQGNYGYTF.

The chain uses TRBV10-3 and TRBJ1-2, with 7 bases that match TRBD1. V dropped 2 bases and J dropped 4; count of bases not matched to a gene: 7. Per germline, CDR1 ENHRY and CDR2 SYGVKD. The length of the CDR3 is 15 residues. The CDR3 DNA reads TGTGCCATCAGTGAGCCTGACAGGGACCCCTATGGCTACACCTTC. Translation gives CAISEPDRDPYGYTF.

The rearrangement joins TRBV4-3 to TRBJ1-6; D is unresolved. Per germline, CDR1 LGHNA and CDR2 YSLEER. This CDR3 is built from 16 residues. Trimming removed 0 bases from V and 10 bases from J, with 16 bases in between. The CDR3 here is CASSQDNWTTGSPLHF. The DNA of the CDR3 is TGCGCCAGCAGCCAAGATAACTGGACCACGGGGTCACCCCTCCACTTT.

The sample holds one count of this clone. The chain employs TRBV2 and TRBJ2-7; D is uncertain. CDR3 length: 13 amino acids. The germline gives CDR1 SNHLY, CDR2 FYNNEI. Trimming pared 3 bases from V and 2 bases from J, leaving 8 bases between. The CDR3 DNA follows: TGTGCCAGCAGTGACGGCAGAACCTACGAGCAGTACTTC. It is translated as CASSDGRTYEQYF.

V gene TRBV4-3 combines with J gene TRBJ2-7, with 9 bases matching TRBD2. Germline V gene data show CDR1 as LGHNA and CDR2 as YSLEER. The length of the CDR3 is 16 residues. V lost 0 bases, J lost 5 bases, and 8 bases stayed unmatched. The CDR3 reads CASSQDSGGGANEQYF. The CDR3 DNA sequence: TGCGCCAGCAGCCAAGATAGCGGCGGGGGGGCTAACGAGCAGTACTTC.

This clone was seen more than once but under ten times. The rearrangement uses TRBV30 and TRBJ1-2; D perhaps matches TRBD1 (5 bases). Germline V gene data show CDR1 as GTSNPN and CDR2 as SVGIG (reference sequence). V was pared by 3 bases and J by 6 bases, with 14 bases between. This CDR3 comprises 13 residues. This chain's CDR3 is CAWSPHGGDGYTF. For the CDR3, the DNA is TGTGCCTGGAGCCCCCATGGGGGAGATGGCTACACCTTC.

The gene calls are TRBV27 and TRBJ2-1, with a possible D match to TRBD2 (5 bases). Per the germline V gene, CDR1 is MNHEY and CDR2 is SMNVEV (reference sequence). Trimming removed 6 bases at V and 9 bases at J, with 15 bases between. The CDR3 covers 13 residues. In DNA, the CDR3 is TGTGCCAGCAGCCTAACGAACGAGGGTGAGCAGTTCTTC. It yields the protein CASSLTNEGEQFF.